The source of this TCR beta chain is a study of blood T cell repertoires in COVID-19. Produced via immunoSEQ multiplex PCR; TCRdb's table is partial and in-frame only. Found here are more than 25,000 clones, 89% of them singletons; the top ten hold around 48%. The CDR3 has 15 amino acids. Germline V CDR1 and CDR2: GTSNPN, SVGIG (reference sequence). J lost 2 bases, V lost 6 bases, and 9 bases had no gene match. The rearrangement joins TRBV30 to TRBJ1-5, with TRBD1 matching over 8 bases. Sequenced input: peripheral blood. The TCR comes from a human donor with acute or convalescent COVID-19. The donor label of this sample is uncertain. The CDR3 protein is CACGGQAGGNQPQHF. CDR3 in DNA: TGTGCCTGCGGGGGACAGGCCGGGGGCAATCAGCCCCAGCATTTT. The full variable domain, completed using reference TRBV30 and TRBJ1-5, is SQTIHQWPATLVQPVGSPLSLECTVEGTSNPNLYWYRQAAGRGLQLLFYSVGIGQISSEVPQNLSASRPQDRQFILSSKKLLLSDSGFYLCACGGQAGGNQPQHFGDGTRLSIL.